Listed below are T cell receptor beta chains from one sample, sequenced in a study of blood T cell repertoires in COVID-19. Using immunoSEQ multiplex PCR, the repertoire was profiled, and TCRdb retains in-frame clones only, with some absent. Of hundreds of thousands of clones listed, roughly 76% are singletons. The sample consisted of peripheral blood. The source of these receptors is a woman aged 80 or over with COVID-19, enrolled during active disease. Each CDR3 is given with its conserved first and last residue. D genes are given only for firm matches. Expanded clones get a size class; other rows say once, few or many, or leave the size out.

D gene	clone size	J gene	V gene	CDR3 protein	CDR3 DNA
TRBD1	NA	TRBJ1-6	TRBV7-9	CAGDRGVLYNSPLHF	TGTGCCGGTGACAGGGGGGTCCTCTATAATTCACCCCTCCACTTT
NA	NA	TRBJ2-1	TRBV15	CATSRAGTQVFNEQFF	TGTGCCACCAGCAGAGCTGGAACCCAGGTTTTCAATGAGCAGTTCTTC
NA	once	TRBJ1-2	TRBV19	CASRTRGIYGYTF	TGTGCCAGTAGGACCAGAGGGATCTATGGCTACACCTTC
TRBD1	NA	TRBJ1-2	TRBV7-9	CASSLGQQYGYTF	TGTGCCAGCAGCTTGGGACAGCAGTATGGCTACACCTTC
NA	NA	TRBJ1-1	TRBV18	CASSPGDEGTEAFF	TGTGCCAGCTCACCAGGGGATGAGGGAACTGAAGCTTTCTTT
TRBD1	NA	TRBJ2-1	TRBV6-5	CASSSTGNNEQFF	TGTGCCAGCAGTTCGACAGGGAACAATGAGCAGTTCTTC
TRBD1	few	TRBJ1-4	TRBV4-3	CASSQDRGRFALFF	TGCGCCAGCAGCCAGGACAGGGGGAGATTTGCACTGTTTTTT
TRBD1	NA	TRBJ2-3	TRBV19	CSSRDRGRTDTQYF	TGTTCGAGTAGGGACAGGGGGCGCACAGATACGCAGTATTTT
NA	NA	TRBJ1-6	TRBV7-2	CASSLDNGDSPLHF	TGTGCCAGCAGCTTAGATAACGGTGATTCACCCCTCCACTTT
NA	NA	TRBJ2-5	TRBV4-1	CASSRRQEEETQYF	TGCGCCAGCAGCCGCCGACAGGAGGAGGAGACCCAGTACTTC
NA	NA	TRBJ2-7	TRBV5-4	CASSLREGLSYEQYF	TGTGCCAGCAGCTTACGCGAGGGACTTTCCTACGAGCAGTACTTC
TRBD1	NA	TRBJ1-2	TRBV6-5	CASKQGALGGYTF	TGTGCCAGCAAACAGGGGGCCTTGGGTGGCTACACCTTC
TRBD2	NA	TRBJ2-2	TRBV5-1	CASSLAGSGTNTGELFF	TGCGCCAGCAGCTTGGCAGGTAGCGGGACGAACACCGGGGAGCTGTTTTTT
NA	NA	TRBJ1-1	TRBV6-5	CASSYSPGETEAFF	TGTGCCAGCAGTTACTCGCCAGGGGAAACTGAAGCTTTCTTT
NA	NA	TRBJ1-2	TRBV7-2	CASSLDRGTGSNYGYTF	TGTGCCAGCAGCTTAGATCGGGGTACGGGAAGTAACTATGGCTACACCTTC
NA	NA	TRBJ1-1	TRBV29-1	CSVGEPEAFF	TGCAGCGTTGGGGAGCCTGAAGCTTTCTTT
NA	NA	TRBJ1-5	TRBV6-6	CASSYADSQNQPQHF	TGTGCCAGCAGTTACGCCGACAGCCAAAATCAGCCCCAGCATTTT
NA	NA	TRBJ1-5	TRBV18	CASSPETGNQPQHF	TGTGCCAGCTCACCCGAAACAGGCAATCAGCCCCAGCATTTT
TRBD1	NA	TRBJ2-5	TRBV18	CASSPETGVQETQYF	TGTGCCAGCTCACCAGAGACAGGGGTCCAAGAGACCCAGTACTTC
NA	NA	TRBJ2-7	TRBV4-2	CASRRTQGGSYEQYF	TGTGCCAGCAGGCGAACGCAGGGCGGCTCCTACGAGCAGTACTTC
NA	NA	TRBJ1-2	TRBV6-5	CASSYLGQSRGYTF	TGTGCCAGCAGTTACTTGGGCCAAAGCAGGGGCTACACCTTC
NA	NA	TRBJ1-2	TRBV6-1	CASSEVAGYGYTF	TGTGCCAGCAGTGAAGTAGCAGGGTATGGCTACACCTTC
NA	NA	TRBJ1-2	TRBV6-1	CASSEAPGSFYGYTF	TGTGCCAGCAGTGAAGCACCCGGGTCGTTCTATGGCTACACCTTC
TRBD1	NA	TRBJ2-2	TRBV5-1	CASSLVQGATGELFF	TGCGCCAGCAGCTTGGTCCAGGGGGCCACCGGGGAGCTGTTTTTT
TRBD2	few	TRBJ2-7	TRBV7-2	CASSLAGREGGEQYF	TGTGCCAGCAGCCTAGCCGGGCGGGAGGGCGGCGAGCAGTACTTC